A single TCR beta chain is shown here with its context. Its specificity is not known. This sample is drawn from a study of T cell responses to AZD1222 COVID-19 vaccine. Study-level findings and limits: At study baseline, merely roughly 6 AZD1222 recipients were seropositive.

The protocol was immunoSEQ multiplex PCR, while the TCRdb copy is restricted to in-frame clones and leaves out a portion. This table has about 170,000 clones, approximately 86% appearing once. From germline, CDR1 is LNHDA and CDR2 SQIVND (reference sequence). The V and J ends lost 3 bases and 8 bases respectively, with 11 bases between them. The CDR3 totals 13 residues. The rearrangement links TRBV19 to TRBJ2-1; perhaps TRBD2 as D (5 bases). The source was peripheral blood, collected on day 0 of AZD1222 vaccination. The sequence derives from an adult in good health. The CDR3 sequence: CASSMWEFDEQFF. CDR3 DNA sequence: TGTGCCAGTAGTATGTGGGAGTTCGATGAGCAGTTCTTC.